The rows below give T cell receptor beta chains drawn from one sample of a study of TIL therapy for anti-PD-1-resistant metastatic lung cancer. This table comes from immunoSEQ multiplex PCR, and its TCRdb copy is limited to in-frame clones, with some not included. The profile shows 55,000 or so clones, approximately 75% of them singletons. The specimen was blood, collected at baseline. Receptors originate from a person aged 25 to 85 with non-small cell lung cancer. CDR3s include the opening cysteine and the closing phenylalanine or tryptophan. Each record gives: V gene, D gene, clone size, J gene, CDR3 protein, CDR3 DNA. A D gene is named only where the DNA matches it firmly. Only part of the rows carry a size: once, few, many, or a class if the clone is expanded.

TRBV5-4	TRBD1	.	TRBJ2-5	CASSLDYRGETQYF	TGTGCCAGCAGCTTGGACTACAGGGGTGAGACCCAGTACTTC
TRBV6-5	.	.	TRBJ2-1	CASSYSSIYEQFF	TGTGCCAGCAGTTACTCGAGTATCTATGAGCAGTTCTTC
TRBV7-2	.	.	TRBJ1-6	CASSFPDPEAPLHF	TGTGCCAGCAGCTTCCCCGATCCGGAGGCACCCCTCCACTTT
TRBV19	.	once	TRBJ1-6	CASSISGRTNSPLHF	TGTGCCAGTAGTATCTCTGGACGGACCAATTCACCCCTCCACTTT
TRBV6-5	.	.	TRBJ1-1	CASSYVGGNTEAFF	TGTGCCAGCAGTTACGTGGGGGGTAACACTGAAGCTTTCTTT
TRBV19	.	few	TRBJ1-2	CASRLLLGGYTF	TGTGCCAGTAGATTACTCCTGGGTGGCTACACCTTC
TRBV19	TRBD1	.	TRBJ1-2	CASSIGGQVNYGYTF	TGTGCCAGTAGTATCGGGGGACAGGTTAACTATGGCTACACCTTC
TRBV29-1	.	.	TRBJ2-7	CSGGGSYEQYF	TGCAGCGGGGGGGGCTCGTACGAGCAGTACTTC
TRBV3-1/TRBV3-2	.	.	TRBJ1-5	CASSLQGQPQHF	TGTGCCAGCAGCCTGCAGGGTCAGCCCCAGCATTTT
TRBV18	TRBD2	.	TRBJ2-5	CASSPRTSGRGETQYF	TGTGCCAGCTCACCCCGTACTAGCGGGAGGGGAGAGACCCAGTACTTC
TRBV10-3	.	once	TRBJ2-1	CAIRSLSKGQFF	TGTGCCATCAGATCTCTTTCCAAGGGGCAGTTCTTC
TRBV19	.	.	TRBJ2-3	CASTSAGRTDTQYF	TGTGCCAGTACGTCCGCGGGAAGGACAGATACGCAGTATTTT
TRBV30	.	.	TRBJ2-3	CVIAGGSDTQYF	TGTGTAATCGCAGGGGGGTCCGATACGCAGTATTTT
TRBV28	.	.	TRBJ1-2	CASSFMGTYGYTF	TGTGCCAGCAGTTTCATGGGGACCTATGGCTACACCTTC
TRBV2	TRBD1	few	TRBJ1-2	CATEGTGDYGYTF	TGTGCCACCGAAGGGACAGGCGACTATGGCTACACCTTC
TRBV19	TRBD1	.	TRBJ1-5	CASRDWTGGINQPQHF	TGTGCCAGTAGGGACTGGACAGGGGGAATCAATCAGCCCCAGCATTTT
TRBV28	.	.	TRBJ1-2	CASSLGAVRPSYGYTF	TGTGCCAGCAGTTTGGGGGCGGTTAGGCCCTCCTATGGCTACACCTTC
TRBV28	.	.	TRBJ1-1	CASSFTGGLNAEAFF	TGTGCCAGCAGTTTTACAGGAGGTTTAAACGCTGAAGCTTTCTTT
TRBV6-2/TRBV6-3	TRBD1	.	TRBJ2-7	CASSRGRGNAYEQYF	TGTGCCAGCAGCCGCGGCAGGGGGAACGCCTACGAGCAGTACTTC
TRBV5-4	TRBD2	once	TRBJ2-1	CASRTGTSAYNEQFF	TGTGCCAGCAGAACCGGGACTAGCGCTTACAATGAGCAGTTCTTC
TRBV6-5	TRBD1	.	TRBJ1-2	CASSTRDRAQAGYTF	TGTGCCAGCAGTACTAGGGACAGGGCTCAGGCTGGCTACACCTTC
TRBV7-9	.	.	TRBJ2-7	CASSPGTSWSYEQYF	TGTGCCAGCAGCCCGGGGACCTCTTGGTCCTACGAGCAGTACTTC
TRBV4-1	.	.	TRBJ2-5	CASSQTFVEKETQYF	TGCGCCAGCAGCCAGACCTTCGTTGAGAAAGAGACCCAGTACTTC
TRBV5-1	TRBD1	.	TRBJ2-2	CASSMGQVSGELFF	TGCGCCAGCAGCATGGGACAGGTTTCCGGGGAGCTGTTTTTT
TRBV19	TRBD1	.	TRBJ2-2	CASNDRATSNTGELFF	TGTGCCAGTAACGACAGGGCCACCTCGAACACCGGGGAGCTGTTTTTT
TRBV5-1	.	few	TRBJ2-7	CASSPAGDSYEQYF	TGCGCCAGCAGCCCGGCCGGAGACAGCTACGAGCAGTACTTC
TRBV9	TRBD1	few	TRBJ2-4	CASSVAGGRNIQYF	TGTGCCAGCAGCGTAGCAGGGGGCCGAAACATTCAGTACTTC
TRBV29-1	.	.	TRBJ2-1	CSVGWDEQFF	TGCAGCGTTGGGTGGGATGAGCAGTTCTTC
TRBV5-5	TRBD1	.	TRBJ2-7	CASSSYGTGNYEQYF	TGTGCCAGCAGCTCATACGGGACAGGGAACTACGAGCAGTACTTC
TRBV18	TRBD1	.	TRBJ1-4	CASSSRGKGNEKLFF	TGTGCCAGCTCATCCAGGGGGAAGGGGAATGAAAAACTGTTTTTT
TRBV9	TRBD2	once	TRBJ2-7	CASSPGRSYEQYF	TGTGCCAGCAGCCCCGGGAGGTCCTACGAGCAGTACTTC
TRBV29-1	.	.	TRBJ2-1	CSVEGEELGNEQFF	TGCAGCGTTGAAGGGGAGGAGCTAGGGAATGAGCAGTTCTTC
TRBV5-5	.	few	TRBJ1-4	CASSKGTTEKLFF	TGTGCCAGCAGCAAGGGGACGACGGAAAAACTGTTTTTT
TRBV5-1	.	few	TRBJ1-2	CASSLVVSRLDNYGYTF	TGCGCCAGCAGCTTGGTTGTATCCAGGCTCGACAACTATGGCTACACCTTC
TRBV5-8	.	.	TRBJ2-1	CASAFGGSYNEQFF	TGTGCCAGCGCGTTCGGGGGCTCCTACAATGAGCAGTTCTTC
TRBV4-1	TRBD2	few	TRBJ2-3	CASSQDPSGVSTDTQYF	TGCGCCAGCAGCCAAGATCCTAGCGGGGTTAGCACAGATACGCAGTATTTT
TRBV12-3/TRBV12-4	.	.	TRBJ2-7	CASSLLGEQYF	TGTGCCAGCAGTTTACTGGGGGAGCAGTACTTC
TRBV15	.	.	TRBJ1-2	CATSRDGDAFYGYTF	TGTGCCACCAGCAGAGATGGAGATGCATTCTATGGCTACACCTTC
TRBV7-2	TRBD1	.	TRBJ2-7	CASSLDGTVSYEQYF	TGTGCCAGCAGCTTAGATGGGACAGTAAGCTACGAGCAGTACTTC
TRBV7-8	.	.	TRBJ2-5	CASTQEGRGETQYF	TGTGCCAGCACCCAAGAGGGGAGAGGGGAGACCCAGTACTTC
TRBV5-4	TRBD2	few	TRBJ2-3	CASSFSSGGTSTDTQYF	TGTGCCAGCAGCTTTAGTAGCGGGGGGACTAGCACAGATACGCAGTATTTT
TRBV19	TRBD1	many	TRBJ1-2	CASSTRQGGLDGYTF	TGTGCCAGTAGTACACGACAGGGCGGTTTGGATGGCTACACCTTC
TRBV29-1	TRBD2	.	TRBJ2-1	CSARERGGLAVYNEQFF	TGCAGCGCCCGTGAGCGGGGGGGCCTAGCCGTCTACAATGAGCAGTTCTTC
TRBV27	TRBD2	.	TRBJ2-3	CASRRDYRDTQYF	TGTGCCAGCAGACGGGACTATCGAGATACGCAGTATTTT
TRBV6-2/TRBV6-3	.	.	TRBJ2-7	CASSRPGHSYEQYF	TGTGCCAGCAGCCGTCCGGGACACAGCTACGAGCAGTACTTC
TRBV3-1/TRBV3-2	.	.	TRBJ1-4	CASSQEAATNEKLFF	TGTGCCAGCAGCCAAGAGGCAGCAACTAATGAAAAACTGTTTTTT
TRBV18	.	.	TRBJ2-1	CASSPPGNGRYEQFF	TGTGCCAGCTCACCACCCGGTAACGGGAGATATGAGCAGTTCTTC
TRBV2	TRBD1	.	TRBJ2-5	CASSWDSHQGMAQYF	TGTGCCAGCAGTTGGGACAGCCATCAGGGGATGGCCCAGTACTTC
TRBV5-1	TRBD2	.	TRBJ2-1	CASSLAQAGEEQFF	TGCGCCAGCAGCTTGGCCCAGGCGGGGGAAGAGCAGTTCTTC
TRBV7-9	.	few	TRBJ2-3	CASRPGLTSTDTQYF	TGTGCCAGCAGGCCCGGACTAACTAGCACAGATACGCAGTATTTT
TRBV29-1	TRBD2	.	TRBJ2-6	CSVGSGGVLSGANVLTF	TGCAGCGTTGGGAGCGGGGGGGTACTCTCTGGGGCCAACGTCCTGACTTTC
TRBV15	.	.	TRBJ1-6	CATSSRDIDNSPLHF	TGTGCCACCAGCAGTAGGGACATCGATAATTCACCCCTCCACTTT
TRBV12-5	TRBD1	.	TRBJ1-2	CASGLVSGTGVYGYTF	TGTGCTAGTGGTTTGGTATCCGGGACAGGGGTCTATGGCTACACCTTC
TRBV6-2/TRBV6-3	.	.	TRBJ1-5	CASSSYWALGSNQPQHF	TGTGCCAGCAGTTCCTACTGGGCCCTTGGAAGCAATCAGCCCCAGCATTTT
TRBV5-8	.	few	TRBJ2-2	CASSLTSLFANTGELFF	TGTGCCAGCAGCTTGACTAGCTTGTTCGCGAACACCGGGGAGCTGTTTTTT
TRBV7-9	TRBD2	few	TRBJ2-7	CASSPSSGGKTEQYF	TGTGCCAGCAGCCCGAGTTCCGGGGGGAAGACCGAGCAGTACTTC